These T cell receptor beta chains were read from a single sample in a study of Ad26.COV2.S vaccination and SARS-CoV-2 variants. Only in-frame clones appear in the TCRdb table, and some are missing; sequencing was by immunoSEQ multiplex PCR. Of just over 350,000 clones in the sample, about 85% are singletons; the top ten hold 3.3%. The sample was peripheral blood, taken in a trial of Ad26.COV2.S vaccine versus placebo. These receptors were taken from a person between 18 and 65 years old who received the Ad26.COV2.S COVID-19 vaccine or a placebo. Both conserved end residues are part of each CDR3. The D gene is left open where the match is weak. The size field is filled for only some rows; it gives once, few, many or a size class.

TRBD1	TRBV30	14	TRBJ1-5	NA	CAWSSGQVNQPQHF	TGTGCCTGGAGTTCGGGACAGGTCAATCAGCCCCAGCATTTT
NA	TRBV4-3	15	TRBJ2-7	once	CASSQAPYADDEQYF	TGCGCCAGCAGCCAAGCGCCGTACGCGGATGACGAGCAGTACTTC
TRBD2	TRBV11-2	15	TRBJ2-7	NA	CASSLVRGSSYEQYF	TGTGCCAGCAGCTTAGTTCGCGGGAGCTCCTACGAGCAGTACTTC
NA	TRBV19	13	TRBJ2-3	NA	CAVKGGGSDTQYF	TGTGCGGTTAAGGGGGGCGGGTCAGATACGCAGTATTTT
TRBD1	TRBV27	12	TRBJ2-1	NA	CASSIRTGKEFF	TGTGCCAGCAGTATACGGACAGGGAAAGAGTTCTTC
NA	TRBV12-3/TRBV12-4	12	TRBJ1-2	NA	CASSLAQYGYTF	TGTGCCAGCAGTTTGGCACAGTATGGCTACACCTTC
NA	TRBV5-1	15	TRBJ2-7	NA	CASGKEIGATYEQYF	TGCGCCAGCGGCAAAGAAATCGGAGCCACCTACGAGCAGTACTTC
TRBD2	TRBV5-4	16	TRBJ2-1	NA	CASSGRAATAYNEQFF	TGTGCCAGCAGCGGGAGGGCCGCGACAGCCTACAATGAGCAGTTCTTC
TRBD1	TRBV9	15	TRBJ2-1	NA	CASSVPGQGTNEQFF	TGTGCCAGCAGCGTGCCGGGACAGGGTACAAATGAGCAGTTCTTC
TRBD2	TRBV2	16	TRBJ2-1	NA	CASRKGMREGNNEQFF	TGTGCCAGCAGGAAAGGGATGCGGGAGGGAAACAATGAGCAGTTCTTC
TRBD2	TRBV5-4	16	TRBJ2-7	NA	CASSFAGTSGVFELHF	TGTGCCAGCAGCTTTGCCGGGACTAGCGGAGTTTTTGAGCTGCACTTC
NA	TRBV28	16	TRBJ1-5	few	CASSLLWGSSNQPQHF	TGTGCCAGCAGTTTATTGTGGGGATCTAGCAATCAGCCCCAGCATTTT
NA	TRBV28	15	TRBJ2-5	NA	CASSFGQAYQETQYF	TGTGCCAGCAGTTTCGGGCAGGCCTACCAAGAGACCCAGTACTTC
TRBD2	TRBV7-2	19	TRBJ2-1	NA	CASSGLAGGGGGSYNEQFF	TGTGCCAGCAGCGGACTAGCGGGAGGAGGGGGGGGCTCCTACAATGAGCAGTTCTTC
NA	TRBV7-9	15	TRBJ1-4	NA	CASSFWSGRNEKLFF	TGTGCCAGCAGCTTCTGGTCGGGGAGAAATGAAAAACTGTTTTTT
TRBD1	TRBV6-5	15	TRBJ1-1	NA	CASSSRTGEKIKAFF	TGTGCCAGCAGCTCAAGGACAGGGGAGAAGATAAAAGCTTTCTTT
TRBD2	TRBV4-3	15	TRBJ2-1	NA	CATSVGRSSYNEQFF	TGCGCCACTAGCGTCGGGAGGAGCTCCTACAATGAGCAGTTCTTC
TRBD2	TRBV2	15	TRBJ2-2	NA	CASLSELAGTGELFF	TGTGCCAGCCTCTCGGAACTAGCGGGCACCGGGGAGCTGTTTTTT
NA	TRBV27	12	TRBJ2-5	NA	CASGPGQETQYF	TGTGCCAGCGGTCCGGGACAAGAGACCCAGTACTTC
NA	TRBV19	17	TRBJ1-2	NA	CASSIVRPSEGNYGYTF	TGTGCCAGTAGTATAGTACGTCCCTCCGAGGGTAACTATGGCTACACCTTC
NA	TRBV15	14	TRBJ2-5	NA	CATSSIEYQETQYF	TGTGCCACCAGCAGTATCGAGTACCAAGAGACCCAGTACTTC
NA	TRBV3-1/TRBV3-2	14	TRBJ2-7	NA	CATLAGAPTYEQYF	TGTGCCACGCTGGCGGGGGCCCCGACCTACGAGCAGTACTTC
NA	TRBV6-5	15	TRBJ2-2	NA	CASSLLDGNTGELFF	TGTGCCAGCAGCCTCCTGGACGGGAACACCGGGGAGCTGTTTTTT
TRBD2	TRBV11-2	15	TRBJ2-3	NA	CATGRAGGGTDTQYF	TGTGCCACCGGACGGGCGGGAGGGGGCACAGATACGCAGTATTTT
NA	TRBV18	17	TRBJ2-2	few	CASSQSEVQANTGELFF	TGTGCCAGCTCACAGTCAGAGGTCCAAGCGAACACCGGGGAGCTGTTTTTT
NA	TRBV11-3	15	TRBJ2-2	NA	CASSSSGYPPGELFF	TGTGCCAGCAGCTCTAGTGGGTATCCACCCGGGGAGCTGTTTTTT
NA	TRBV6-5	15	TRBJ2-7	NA	CASSYSPSLTYEQYF	TGTGCCAGCAGTTACTCGCCCAGTTTAACCTACGAGCAGTACTTC
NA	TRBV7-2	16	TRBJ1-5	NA	CASSLAGRGSGQPQHF	TGTGCCAGCAGCTTAGCGGGCAGGGGTAGCGGTCAGCCCCAGCATTTT
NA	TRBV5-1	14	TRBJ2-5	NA	CASSLAGQASGQYF	TGCGCCAGCAGCTTGGCGGGGCAGGCCAGTGGCCAGTACTTC
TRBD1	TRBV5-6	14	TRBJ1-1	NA	CASHQFTGGSEAFF	TGTGCCAGCCATCAATTCACAGGGGGCAGTGAAGCTTTCTTT
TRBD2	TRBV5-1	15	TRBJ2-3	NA	CASSLRAGGGDTQYF	TGCGCCAGCAGCCTTAGAGCGGGAGGAGGAGATACGCAGTATTTT
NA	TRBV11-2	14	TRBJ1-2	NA	CASSLDSSANGYTF	TGTGCCAGCAGCTTAGATAGTTCGGCGAATGGCTACACCTTC
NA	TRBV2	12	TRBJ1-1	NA	CASNPRHTEAFF	TGTGCCAGCAACCCCCGGCACACTGAAGCTTTCTTT
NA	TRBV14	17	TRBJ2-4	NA	CASSLILGEEAKNIQYF	TGTGCCAGCAGCCTCATCTTGGGAGAGGAAGCCAAAAACATTCAGTACTTC
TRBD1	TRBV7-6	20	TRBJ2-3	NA	CASSFGAPITGQASTDTQYF	TGTGCCAGCAGCTTCGGCGCCCCCATTACCGGACAGGCAAGCACAGATACGCAGTATTTT
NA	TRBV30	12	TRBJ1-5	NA	CAWGDTYQPQHF	TGTGCCTGGGGTGACACGTATCAGCCCCAGCATTTT